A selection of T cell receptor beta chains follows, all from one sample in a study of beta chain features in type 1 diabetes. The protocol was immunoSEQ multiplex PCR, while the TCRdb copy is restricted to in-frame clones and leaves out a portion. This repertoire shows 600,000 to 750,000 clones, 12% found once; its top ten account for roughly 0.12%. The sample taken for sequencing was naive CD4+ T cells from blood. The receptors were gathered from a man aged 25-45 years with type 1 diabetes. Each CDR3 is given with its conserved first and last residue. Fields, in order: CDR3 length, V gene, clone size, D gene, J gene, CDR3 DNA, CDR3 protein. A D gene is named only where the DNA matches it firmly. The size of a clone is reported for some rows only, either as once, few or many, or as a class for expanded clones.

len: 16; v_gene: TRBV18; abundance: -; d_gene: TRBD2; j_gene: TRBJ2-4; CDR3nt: TGTGCCAGCTCCCAAGCGGGACGGACAGCCAAAAACATTCAGTACTTC; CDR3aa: CASSQAGRTAKNIQYF
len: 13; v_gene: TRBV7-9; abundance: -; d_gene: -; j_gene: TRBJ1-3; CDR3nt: TGTGCCAGCAGCTTAGAGGATGGAAACACCATATATTTT; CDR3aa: CASSLEDGNTIYF
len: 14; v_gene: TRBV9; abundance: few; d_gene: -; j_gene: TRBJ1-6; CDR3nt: TGTGCCAGCAGCGTTTTGACAGCTAATTCACCCCTCCACTTT; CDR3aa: CASSVLTANSPLHF
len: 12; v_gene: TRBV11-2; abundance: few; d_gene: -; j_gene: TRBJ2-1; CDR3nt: TGTGCCAGCAGCTTAGCAGACAATGAGCAGTTCTTC; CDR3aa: CASSLADNEQFF
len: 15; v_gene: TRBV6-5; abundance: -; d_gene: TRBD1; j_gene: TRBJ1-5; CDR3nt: TGTGCCAGCAGTTCCTTGACAGGGGTTACTCAGCCCCAGCATTTT; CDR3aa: CASSSLTGVTQPQHF
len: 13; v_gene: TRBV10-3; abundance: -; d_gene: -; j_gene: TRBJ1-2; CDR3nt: TGTGCCATCAGTGAAAACGAGAACTATGGCTACACCTTC; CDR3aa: CAISENENYGYTF
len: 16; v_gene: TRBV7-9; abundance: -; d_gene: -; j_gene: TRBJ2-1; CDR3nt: TGTGCCAGCAGCTTAGGGACAGCAGTTTCTCACAATGAGCAGTTCTTC; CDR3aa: CASSLGTAVSHNEQFF
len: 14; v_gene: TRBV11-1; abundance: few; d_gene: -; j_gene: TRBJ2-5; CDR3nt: TGTGCCAGCAGCCGCCCACGTGGGGTTGAGACCCAGTACTTC; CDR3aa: CASSRPRGVETQYF
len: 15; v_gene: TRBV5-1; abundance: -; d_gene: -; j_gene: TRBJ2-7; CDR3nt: TGCGCCAGCAGCTTGGCCCCAGGCAGGAACTACGAGCAGTACTTC; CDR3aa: CASSLAPGRNYEQYF
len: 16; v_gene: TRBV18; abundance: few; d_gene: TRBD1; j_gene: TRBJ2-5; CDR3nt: TGTGCCAGCTCACCGTCCTTGGCAGGGGGACAAGAGACCCAGTACTTC; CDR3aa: CASSPSLAGGQETQYF
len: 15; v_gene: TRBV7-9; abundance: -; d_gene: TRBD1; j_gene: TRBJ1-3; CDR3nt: TGTGCCAGCAGCTTGAGGACAGGGAAGGAAGACACCATATATTTT; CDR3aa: CASSLRTGKEDTIYF
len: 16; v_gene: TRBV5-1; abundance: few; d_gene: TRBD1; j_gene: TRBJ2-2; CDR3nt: TGCGCCAGCAGCTTGCAGGGGGCCCGAAACATCGGGGAGCTGTTTTTT; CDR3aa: CASSLQGARNIGELFF
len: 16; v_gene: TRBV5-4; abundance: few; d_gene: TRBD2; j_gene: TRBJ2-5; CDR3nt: TGTGCCAGCAGCACCGGACTAGCGGGGTCCCAAGAGACCCAGTACTTC; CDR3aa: CASSTGLAGSQETQYF
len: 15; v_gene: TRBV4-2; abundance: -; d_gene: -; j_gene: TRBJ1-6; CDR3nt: TGTGCCAGCAGCCAAGACCAGGAGGACCTTCGACCCCTCCACTTT; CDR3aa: CASSQDQEDLRPLHF
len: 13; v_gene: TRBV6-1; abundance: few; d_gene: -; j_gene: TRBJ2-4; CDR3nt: TGTGCCAGCAGTGAAAAGGGTTGGGACATTCAGTACTTC; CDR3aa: CASSEKGWDIQYF
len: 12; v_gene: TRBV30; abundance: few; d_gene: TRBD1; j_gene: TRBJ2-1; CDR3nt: TGTGCCTGGGAGGGACAGGGCAATGAGCAGTTCTTC; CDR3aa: CAWEGQGNEQFF
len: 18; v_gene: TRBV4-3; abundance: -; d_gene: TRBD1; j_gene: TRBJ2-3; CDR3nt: TGCGCCAGCAGCCAATCGGACAGGGGCGTAACCGACACAGATACGCAGTATTTT; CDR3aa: CASSQSDRGVTDTDTQYF
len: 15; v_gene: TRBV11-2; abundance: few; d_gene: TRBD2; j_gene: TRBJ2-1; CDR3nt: TGTGCCAGCAGCTTAGAAGCGGGGGGGCGAAATGAGCAGTTCTTC; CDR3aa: CASSLEAGGRNEQFF
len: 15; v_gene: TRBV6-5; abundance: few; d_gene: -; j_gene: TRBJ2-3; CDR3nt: TGTGCCAGCAGGATTTACCAGAGTGGCACAGATACGCAGTATTTT; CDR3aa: CASRIYQSGTDTQYF
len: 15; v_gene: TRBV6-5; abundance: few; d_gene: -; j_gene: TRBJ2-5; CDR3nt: TGTGCCAGCAGTTACTTCTCAGGGTTGGGAGAGACCCAGTACTTC; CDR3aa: CASSYFSGLGETQYF
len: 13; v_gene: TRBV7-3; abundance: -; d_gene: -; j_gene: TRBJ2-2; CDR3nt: TGTGCCAGCAGCTTAATGGGCACCGGGGAGCTGTTTTTT; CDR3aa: CASSLMGTGELFF
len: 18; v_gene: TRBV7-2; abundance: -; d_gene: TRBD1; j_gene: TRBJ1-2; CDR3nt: TGTGCCAGCACCCTCTCCAATGGGAGGGGGCTATCTAACTATGGCTACACCTTC; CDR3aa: CASTLSNGRGLSNYGYTF
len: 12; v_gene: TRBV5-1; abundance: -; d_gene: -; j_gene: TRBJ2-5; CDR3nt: TGCGCCAGCACGGACTCTCAAGAGACCCAGTACTTC; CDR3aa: CASTDSQETQYF
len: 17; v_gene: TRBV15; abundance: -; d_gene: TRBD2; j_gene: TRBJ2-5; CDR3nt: TGTGCCACCAGCAGCCCCCAGGCCCTAGCGGGGACTGAGACCCAGTACTTC; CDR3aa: CATSSPQALAGTETQYF
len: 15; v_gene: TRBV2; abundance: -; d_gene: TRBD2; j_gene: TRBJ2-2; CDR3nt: TGTGCCAGCAACGGGGGGGCCGCTATATCCGGGGAGCTGTTTTTT; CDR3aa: CASNGGAAISGELFF
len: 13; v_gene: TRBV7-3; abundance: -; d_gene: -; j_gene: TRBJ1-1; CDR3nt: TGTGCCAGCAGCCTTTACAGCAACACTGAAGCTTTCTTT; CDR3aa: CASSLYSNTEAFF
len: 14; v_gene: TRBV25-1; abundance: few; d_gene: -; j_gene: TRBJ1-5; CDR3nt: TGTGCCAGCAGTGAATATCGGGAAAATCAGCCCCAGCATTTT; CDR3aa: CASSEYRENQPQHF
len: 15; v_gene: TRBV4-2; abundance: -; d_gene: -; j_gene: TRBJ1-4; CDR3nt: TGTGCCAGCAGCCAACTGGCAGGGGTTGGTGAAAAACTGTTTTTT; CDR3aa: CASSQLAGVGEKLFF
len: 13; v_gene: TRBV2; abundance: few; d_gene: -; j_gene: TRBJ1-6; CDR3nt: TGTGCCACCGGAGGCCAGGGTGATTCACCCCTCCACTTT; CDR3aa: CATGGQGDSPLHF
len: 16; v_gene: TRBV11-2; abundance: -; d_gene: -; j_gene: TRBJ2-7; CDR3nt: TGTGCCAGCAGTGGGGTTCGGGGACCTTTTTCCTACGAGCAGTACTTC; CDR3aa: CASSGVRGPFSYEQYF
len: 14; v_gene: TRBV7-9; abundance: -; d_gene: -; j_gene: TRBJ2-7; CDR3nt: TGTGCCAGCAGCTTAGGAGGGTCCCTCTACGAGCAGTACTTC; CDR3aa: CASSLGGSLYEQYF
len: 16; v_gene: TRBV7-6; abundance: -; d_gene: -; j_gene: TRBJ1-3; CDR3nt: TGTGCCAGCAGCTTAGTGGTCACAATCTCTGGAAACACCATATATTTT; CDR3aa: CASSLVVTISGNTIYF
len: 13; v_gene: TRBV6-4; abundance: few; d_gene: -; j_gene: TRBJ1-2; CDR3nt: TGTGCCAGCAGTCGAGGACGGAACTATGGCTACACCTTC; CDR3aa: CASSRGRNYGYTF
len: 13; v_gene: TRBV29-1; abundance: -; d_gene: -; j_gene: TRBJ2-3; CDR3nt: TGCAGCGTTGTGAGTAGGTCGGTGGATACGCAGTATTTT; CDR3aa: CSVVSRSVDTQYF
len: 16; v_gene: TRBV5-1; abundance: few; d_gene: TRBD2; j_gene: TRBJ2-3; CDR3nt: TGCGCCAGCAGCCAAATCACTAGCGGGGGCACAGATACGCAGTATTTT; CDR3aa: CASSQITSGGTDTQYF
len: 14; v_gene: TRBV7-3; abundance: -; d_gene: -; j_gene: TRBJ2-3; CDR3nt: TGTGCCAGCAGCCAACGGGACAACACAGATACGCAGTATTTT; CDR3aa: CASSQRDNTDTQYF
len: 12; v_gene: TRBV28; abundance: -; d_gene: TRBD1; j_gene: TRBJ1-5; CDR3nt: TGTGCCATCGGGACAGGTTCTCAGCCCCAGCATTTT; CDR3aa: CAIGTGSQPQHF
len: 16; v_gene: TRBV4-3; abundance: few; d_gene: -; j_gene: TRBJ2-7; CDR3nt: TGCGCCAGCAGCCGAATCTTTGGACAGCCGGCCTACGAGCAGTACTTC; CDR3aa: CASSRIFGQPAYEQYF
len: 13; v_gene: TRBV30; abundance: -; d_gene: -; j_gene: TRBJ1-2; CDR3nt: TGTGCCTGGAGTCCGCCGGAGCTCTATGGCTACACCTTC; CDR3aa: CAWSPPELYGYTF
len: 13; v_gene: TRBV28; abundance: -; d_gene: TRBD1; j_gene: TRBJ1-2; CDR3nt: TGTGCCAGCAGCTCGACAGGGGGCTATGGCTACACCTTC; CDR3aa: CASSSTGGYGYTF
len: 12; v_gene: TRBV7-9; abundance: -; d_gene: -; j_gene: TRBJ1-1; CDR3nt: TGTGCCAGCAGCCCCCGGGACACTGAAGCTTTCTTT; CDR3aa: CASSPRDTEAFF
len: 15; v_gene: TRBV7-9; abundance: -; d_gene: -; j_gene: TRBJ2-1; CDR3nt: TGTGCCAGCAGCCCTACCGGGGGCCCCTACAATGAGCAGTTCTTC; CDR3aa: CASSPTGGPYNEQFF
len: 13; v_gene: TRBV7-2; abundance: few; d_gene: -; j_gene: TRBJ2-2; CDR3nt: TGTGCCAGCAGCTTAGGACACACCGGGGAGCTGTTTTTT; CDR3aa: CASSLGHTGELFF
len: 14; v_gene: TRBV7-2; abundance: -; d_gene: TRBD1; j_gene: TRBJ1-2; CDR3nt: TGTGCCAGCAGCTTACCAGGGGGTCTCTATGGCTACACCTTC; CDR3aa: CASSLPGGLYGYTF
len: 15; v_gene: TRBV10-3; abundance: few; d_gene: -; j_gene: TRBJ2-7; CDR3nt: TGTGCCATCAGTGAGGGGGCAGCCTTGACCTACGAGCAGTACTTC; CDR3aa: CAISEGAALTYEQYF
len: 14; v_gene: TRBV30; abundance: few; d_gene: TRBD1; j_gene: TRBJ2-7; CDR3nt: TGTGCCTGGACGACCGGGACAGGGGCCTACGAGCAGTACTTC; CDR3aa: CAWTTGTGAYEQYF
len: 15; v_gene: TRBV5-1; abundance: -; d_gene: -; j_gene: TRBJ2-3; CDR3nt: TGCGCCAGCAGTGGCGGGGATCGGAGGGGAGATACGCAGTATTTT; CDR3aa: CASSGGDRRGDTQYF
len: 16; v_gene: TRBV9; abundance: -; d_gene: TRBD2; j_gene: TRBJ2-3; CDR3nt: TGTGCCAGCAGCGTAGCGGGGGGGCTCAACACAGATACGCAGTATTTT; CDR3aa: CASSVAGGLNTDTQYF
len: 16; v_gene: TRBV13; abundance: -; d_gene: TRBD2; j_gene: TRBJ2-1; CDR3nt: TGTGCCAGCAGCTCCGGGAGGGCCTTTGGATTGAATGAGCAGTTCTTC; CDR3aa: CASSSGRAFGLNEQFF
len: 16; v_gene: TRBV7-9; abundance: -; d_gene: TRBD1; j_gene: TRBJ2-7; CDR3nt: TGTGCCAGCAGTTTTTTTCCTGGACAGGGGGGCTACGAGCAGTACTTC; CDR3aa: CASSFFPGQGGYEQYF
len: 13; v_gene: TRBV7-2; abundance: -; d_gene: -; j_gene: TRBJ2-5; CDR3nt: TGTGCCAGCAGTTGGCAGAACCAAGAGACCCAGTACTTC; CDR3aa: CASSWQNQETQYF
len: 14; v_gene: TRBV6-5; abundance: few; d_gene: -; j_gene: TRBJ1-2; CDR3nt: TGTGCCAGCAGTTTTCGGGGCCCTAACTATGGCTACACCTTC; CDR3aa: CASSFRGPNYGYTF
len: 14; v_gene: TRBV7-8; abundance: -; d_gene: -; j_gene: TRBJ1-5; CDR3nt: TGTGCCAGCAGCTCGCGACAGGGCAATCAGCCCCAGCATTTT; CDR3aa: CASSSRQGNQPQHF
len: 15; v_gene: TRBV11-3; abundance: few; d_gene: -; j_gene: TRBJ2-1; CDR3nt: TGTGCCAGCAGCTTTCCACCACATCTAGCGATCGCGCAGTTCTTC; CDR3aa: CASSFPPHLAIAQFF
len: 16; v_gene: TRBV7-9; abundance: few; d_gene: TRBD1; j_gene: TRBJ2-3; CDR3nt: TGTGCCAGCAGCCTAGCCGGGACAGCTAGCACAGATACGCAGTATTTT; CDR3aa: CASSLAGTASTDTQYF